A single T cell receptor (beta chain) is shown here with its context. What it binds is not known. The data are from a study of cytomegalovirus exposure and HLA in healthy donors. The V gene's germline CDR1 is SGHAT and CDR2 FQNNGV. The CDR3 extends over 11 amino acids. J lost 4 bases, V lost 10 bases, and 2 bases had no gene match. The donors were in the roughly 110-subject validation cohort, distinct from the approximately 670-subject first cohort. Findings and limits, study-wide: Reported performance of the classifier showed diagnosis of cytomegalovirus status with high specificity and sensitivity. The study found most TCR sequences rare, yet found some public TCRs in many donors.

Here immunoSEQ multiplex PCR was the method, and the copy in TCRdb shows in-frame clones only, minus some. The top ten hold around 7.2% of the sample, which has some 170,000 clones, around nine tenths seen once. The receptor comes from a man aged 25 to 40 in good health and CMV-seropositive. Sequences were obtained from PBMCs. The chain employs TRBV11-2 and TRBJ2-7; 9 positions match TRBD1. CDR3 amino acids: CATGTGYEQYF. The CDR3 DNA is TGTGCCACCGGGACAGGGTACGAGCAGTACTTC.